This T cell receptor beta chain derives from a study of cytotoxic CD8 clonotypes in ibrutinib-treated CLL. Turning to the study itself: Among the patients, some eleven presented as relapsed/refractory and roughly 15 as treatment-naive; 17 showed unmutated IGHV.

In germline, CDR1 is MDHEN, CDR2 SYDVKM. V lost 10 bases to trimming and J lost 3 bases, with 9 bases between them. The CDR3 length is 11 residues. Profiled with immunoSEQ multiplex PCR; TCRdb holds only in-frame clones, not every one. The sample includes 150,000 or so clones, about four fifths seen only once; the top ten take roughly 2%. As concerns this clone: As yet, its antigen is unknown. The sample has other DNA sequences that encode this CDR3 too.

Overall study results and limits: Once treatment began, public clonotypes, which were uncommon, contracted or stayed stable. Clonality measured at baseline exceeded age-matched healthy donors, tracking circulating CD8+ T-cell counts.

The sample in question was PBMCs, obtained after 12 months of ibrutinib treatment. V is TRBV28 and J is TRBJ1-1, with D hard to call. The TCR was taken from a human donor with chronic lymphocytic leukemia. The CDR3 loop reads CATEFDTEAFF. The DNA for the CDR3 is TGTGCCACTGAATTCGACACTGAAGCTTTCTTT. Full variable domain (outside the CDR3, taken from reference TRBV28 and TRBJ1-1): DVKVTQSSRYLVKRTGEKVFLECVQDMDHENMFWYRQDPGLGLRLIYFSYDVKMKEKGDIPEGYSVSREKKERFSLILESASTNQTSMYLCATEFDTEAFFGQGTRLTVV.